Following are 30 T cell receptor beta chains from one sample sequenced in a study of blood T cells in healthy people across ages. A second PCR, run for about 7 to 11 cycles, used a sample-barcoded 5' primer plus a J-beta primer mix. TCRdb itself ran the 5' RACE reads through MiXCR, one entry per CDR3 protein. This table holds around 500,000 distinct CDR3 sequences, more than 45% found once. Sequenced sample: blood. The receptors here all came from a man aged 80 or over in good health.

The chain joins TRBV7-8 to TRBJ2-5, with 7 bases fitting TRBD1. The DNA end lines up better with TRBJ2-7; the J call may be wrong. This CDR3 comprises 15 residues. Germline CDR1 SGHVS, CDR2 FQNEAQ. CDR3 DNA: TGTGCCAGCAGCATAACCGGGACAGTTATTGGCGAGCAGTACTTC. This codes for CASSITGTVIGEQYF.

This clonotype appeared a few times. The rearrangement joins TRBV3-1 to TRBJ2-1; perhaps D is TRBD1 or TRBD2 (5 bases each). V was trimmed by 4 bases and J by 5 bases, leaving 21 bases between them. Germline CDR1 is LGHDT and CDR2 is YNNKEL (reference sequence). CDR3 size: 17 residues. The CDR3: CASSPGSGGIGHNEQFF. In DNA form, the CDR3 reads TGTGCCAGCAGCCCTGGGAGTGGGGGTATAGGTCACAATGAGCAGTTCTTC.

The chain joins TRBV6-5 to TRBJ2-4; D unresolved. The germline V and J ends were trimmed by 5 bases and 1 base, with 12 bases remaining between them. In germline, CDR1 is MNHEY, CDR2 SVGAGI. The CDR3 is made up of 15 amino acids. CDR3 in DNA: TGTGCCAGCAGTCTCCGCCAGACGGCCAAAAACATTCAGTACTTC. It is translated as CASSLRQTAKNIQYF.

This clonotype was found once. The gene calls are TRBV20-1 and TRBJ1-6, with D possibly matching TRBD1 (6 bases). There are 14 residues in the CDR3. Trimming took off 5 bases at V and 7 bases at J, with 15 bases between the two ends. Germline CDR1 DFQATT, CDR2 SNEGSKA (reference sequence). CDR3 sequence: CSASVGGLNSPLHF. The CDR3 DNA follows: TGCAGTGCTTCGGTTGGGGGGCTAAATTCACCCCTCCACTTT.

The rearrangement links TRBV12-3 or TRBV12-4 to TRBJ2-1; 11 bases are shared with TRBD2. The CDR3 length is 16 residues. V lost 3 bases, J lost 7 bases, and 8 bases stayed unmatched. The CDR3 DNA sequence: TGTGCCAGCAGTTTCGAGGGGACTAGCGGTATTAATGAGCAGTTCTTC. Amino acids: CASSFEGTSGINEQFF.

This clonotype was detected only a few times. The V and J genes are TRBV12-3 or TRBV12-4 and TRBJ2-7; 10 positions match TRBD2. This CDR3 is built from 14 residues. Trimming cost V 7 bases and J 3 bases; bases outside gene matches: 6. CDR3 DNA sequence: TGTGCCAGCACCCCGGGACTAGCGAACTACGAGCAGTACTTC. Amino acid sequence: CASTPGLANYEQYF.

This clonotype was counted at least ten times. The J gene is TRBJ1-4, the V gene TRBV6-5; 10 positions match TRBD1. The V gene end was trimmed by 3 bases and the J gene end by 8 bases; junction bases not matched to a gene: 24. The CDR3 has 21 residues. CDR1 and CDR2 (germline): MNHEY, SVGAGI. This CDR3 reads CASSYQLSGTGDAKEKEKLFF. CDR3 DNA: TGTGCCAGCAGTTATCAGTTGTCCGGGACAGGGGACGCGAAGGAGAAGGAAAAACTGTTTTTT.

This sequence joins TRBV30 and TRBJ2-3; D is possibly TRBD1 (5 bases). This CDR3 comprises 14 residues. Trimming pared 3 bases from V and 6 bases from J, leaving 16 bases between. The germline gives CDR1 GTSNPN, CDR2 SVGIG (reference sequence). The CDR3 nucleotides read TGTGCCTGGAGGGGCCTGGGGCACGCGGATACGCAGTATTTT. This sequence encodes CAWRGLGHADTQYF.

The chain recombines TRBV20-1 with TRBJ1-1; D gene ambiguous. Trimming shortened V by 4 bases and J by 1 base, and 13 bases separated the two germline ends. CDR3 length: 14 residues. Germline assignment: CDR1 DFQATT and CDR2 SNEGSKA (reference sequence). The CDR3 region is CSAKQPNPNTEAFF. CDR3 nucleotide sequence: TGCAGTGCTAAACAGCCCAACCCGAACACTGAAGCTTTCTTT.

This clonotype has a handful of counts. The rearrangement joins TRBV6-2 or TRBV6-3 to TRBJ2-3, with D possibly being TRBD1 (5 bases). The germline V gene encodes CDR1 MNHEY and CDR2 SVGEGT. This CDR3 has 15 amino acids. Trimming removed 8 bases at V and 0 bases at J, with 15 bases between. This chain's CDR3 is CASVSNRRSTDTQYF. The CDR3 nucleotides read TGTGCCAGCGTCTCTAACAGGCGGAGCACAGATACGCAGTATTTT.

This chain connects TRBV6-6 to TRBJ2-5; a weak D match, TRBD1 (5 bases). The CDR3 runs to 14 residues. CDR1 is MNHNY, CDR2 SVGAGI, per germline (reference sequence). Between the trimmed V and J ends, which lost 2 bases and 2 bases, there was a span of 9 bases. The CDR3 sequence: CASSYAKGQETQYF. CDR3 coding DNA: TGTGCCAGCAGTTACGCGAAGGGGCAAGAGACCCAGTACTTC.

This clonotype showed up many times. The chain couples TRBV6-5 to TRBJ2-5; D is ambiguous. Germline V gives CDR1 MNHEY, CDR2 SVGAGI. The CDR3 runs to 14 residues. Trimming shortened V by 0 bases and J by 4 bases, and 9 bases separated the two germline ends. CDR3 nucleotides: TGTGCCAGCAGTTACTCGGCGTACCTAGAGACCCAGTACTTC. It specifies CASSYSAYLETQYF.

V is TRBV6-5 and J is TRBJ2-7; D might be TRBD1 (5 bases). The CDR3 runs to 12 residues. The germline V gene has CDR1 MNHEY and CDR2 SVGAGI. Deletions cut 6 bases from V and 6 bases from J, with 12 bases between. In DNA, the CDR3 is TGTGCCAGCAGGTACAGGTCGGGCGAGCAGTACTTC. This codes for CASRYRSGEQYF.

In its sample, this clonotype was seen many times. The V call is TRBV20-1, the J call TRBJ2-7, with 11 bases identical to TRBD2. The junction had 4 bases not matched to a gene; V was cut back by 6 bases and J by 3 bases. CDR3 length: 13 residues. Germline CDR1 reads DFQATT; CDR2 reads SNEGSKA (reference sequence). CDR3 in amino acids: CSATLAGGYEQYF. CDR3 nucleotide sequence: TGCAGTGCCACTCTAGCGGGGGGCTACGAGCAGTACTTC.

The chain combines TRBV7-3 with TRBJ2-1; a possible D gene is TRBD1 (5 bases). Germline CDR1 SGHTA, CDR2 FQGTGA. Trimming left V 2 bases short and J 11 bases short, with 10 bases between. The CDR3 is 12 residues long. The CDR3 DNA is TGTGCCAGCAGCTTACGAGACAGCAAGCAGTTCTTC. This gives the protein CASSLRDSKQFF.

Notes on this clonotype: Possible read error: a much larger clone is one base away. The chain uses TRBV3-1 and TRBJ2-1; weak D call: TRBD1 (5 bases). This CDR3 contains 17 residues. Germline CDR1 is LGHDT and CDR2 is YNNKEL (reference sequence). This CDR3 reads CTSSQGVPRISYNEQFF. The CDR3 bases are TGTACCAGCAGCCAAGGGGTTCCGCGGATTTCCTACAATGAGCAGTTCTTC.

The CDR3 loop is CASSVGGNNEQFF. CDR3 nucleotide sequence: TGTGCCAGCAGCGTTGGTGGGAACAATGAGCAGTTCTTC. The V gene is TRBV7-3, the J gene TRBJ2-1; D is unresolved. The CDR3 is 13 residues long. V lost 5 bases and J lost 5, with 10 bases in between. Germline loops: CDR1 SGHTA, CDR2 FQGTGA.

The rearrangement joins TRBV3-1 to TRBJ1-2; no reliable D call. V lost 3 bases to trimming and J lost 5 bases, with 4 bases between them. The CDR3 sequence is 11 residues long. Germline V gene sequence: CDR1 LGHDT, CDR2 YNNKEL (reference sequence). The CDR3 loop reads CASSHTYGYTF. The CDR3 DNA reads TGTGCCAGCAGCCATACGTATGGCTACACCTTC.

This clonotype was recorded many times. The rearrangement links TRBV7-2 to TRBJ2-6, with unresolved D. Per the germline V gene, CDR1 is SGHTA and CDR2 is FQGNSA. The CDR3 has 16 residues. V lost 1 base and J lost 3, with 10 bases in between. The CDR3 region has the DNA TGTGCCAGCAGCTTAGATCTGTTTGGTGGGGCCAACGTCCTGACTTTC. Its translation: CASSLDLFGGANVLTF.

Comment on this clonotype: The junction differs from germline at one of its ends, possibly a read error. The chain couples TRBV25-1 to TRBJ2-6, with D tentatively TRBD1 or TRBD2 (5 bases each). The CDR3 runs to 18 residues. In germline, CDR1 is MGHDK, CDR2 SYGVNS. The CDR3 coding sequence is TGTGCCAGCAGTTCGTCCTGGGATGCCAACCCCGGGGCCAACGTCCCGACTTTC. Protein sequence: CASSSSWDANPGANVPTF.

This clonotype was seen a few times. The chain has TRBV7-2 and TRBJ2-3, with TRBD1 matching over 7 bases. Germline CDR1 reads SGHTA; CDR2 reads FQGNSA. The CDR3 consists of 17 residues. V was clipped by 5 bases and J by 6 bases; unmatched bases: 17. CDR3 sequence reads: CASSIPWAGGERDTQYF. The CDR3 coding sequence is TGTGCCAGCAGCATCCCCTGGGCAGGGGGTGAGCGGGATACGCAGTATTTT.

The V and J genes are TRBV6-5 and TRBJ2-1; D may correspond to TRBD1 or TRBD2 (5 bases each). This CDR3 comprises 16 residues. The germline V gene has CDR1 MNHEY and CDR2 SVGAGI. Between the trimmed V and J ends, which lost 0 bases and 6 bases, there was a span of 15 bases. Written as DNA, the CDR3 is TGTGCCAGCAGTTACTCGTATGGGACCGAGGCCAATGAGCAGTTCTTC. Translation gives CASSYSYGTEANEQFF.

The chain has TRBV12-3 or TRBV12-4 and TRBJ2-5, with D possibly being TRBD1 or TRBD2 (5 bases each). V lost 5 bases, J lost 4 bases, and 17 bases lay in between. The CDR3 runs to 15 residues. CDR3 protein: CASSPGAIGGETQYF. The CDR3 DNA follows: TGTGCCAGCAGTCCCGGGGCCATTGGGGGAGAGACCCAGTACTTC.

This clonotype was seen more than once but under ten times. The CDR3 here is CASSYGTGTSIYEQYF. The CDR3 DNA is TGTGCCAGCAGCTACGGAACCGGGACTAGCATCTACGAGCAGTACTTC. The chain links TRBV7-2 to TRBJ2-7; 9 bases match TRBD2. The V gene's germline CDR1 is SGHTA and CDR2 FQGNSA. Trimming cost V 4 bases and J 3 bases; bases outside gene matches: 10. This CDR3 has 16 residues.

This chain joins TRBV24-1 and TRBJ2-7; 8 nucleotides align to TRBD1. V was pared by 9 bases and J by 2 bases, with 17 bases of the junction left unmatched. Germline V gene lookup returns CDR1 KGHDR and CDR2 SFDVKD. The CDR3 is 17 residues long. The CDR3, as DNA: TGTGCCACCCCACCAGTGAGTCAACAGGGGGTGGCCTACGAGCAGTACTTC. This gives the protein CATPPVSQQGVAYEQYF.

This rearrangement joins TRBV7-2 to TRBJ2-1, with D perhaps matching TRBD2 (5 bases). Looked up from germline, CDR1 is SGHTA and CDR2 is FQGNSA. The CDR3 has 16 residues. V gave up 3 bases and J gave up 0 bases, with 12 bases separating them. The CDR3: CASSFAGVYSYNEQFF. CDR3 nucleotides: TGTGCCAGCAGCTTCGCCGGGGTCTACTCCTACAATGAGCAGTTCTTC.

The chain has TRBV7-9 and TRBJ1-1; the match to TRBD1 covers 8 bases. Germline CDR1 and CDR2: SEHNR and FQNEAQ (reference sequence). The CDR3 extends over 14 amino acids. The V segment lost 5 bases and the J segment 5 bases; nucleotides outside the gene matches: 7. The DNA for the CDR3 is TGTGCCAGCAGCGTAACACAGGGGGGGACTGAAGCTTTCTTT. Amino acids: CASSVTQGGTEAFF.

The CDR3 DNA reads as TGCAGCGTTGAAGATCATTCGGGATCTGAGCAGTTCTTC. Encoded protein: CSVEDHSGSEQFF. The rearrangement uses TRBV29-1 and TRBJ2-1, with a tentative D call TRBD2 (5 bases). The CDR3 contains 13 residues. Germline values: CDR1 SQVTM, CDR2 ANQGSEA. Trimming shortened V by 0 bases and J by 9 bases, and 12 bases separated the two germline ends.

There are a few counts of this clonotype. This CDR3 reads CASSYSPGQRNIQYF. CDR3 nucleotides: TGTGCCAGCAGTTACTCGCCGGGACAGAGAAACATTCAGTACTTC. The V gene is TRBV6-2 or TRBV6-3, the J gene TRBJ2-4; 7 positions agree with TRBD1. The CDR3 spans 15 residues. Trimming took 0 bases from V and 6 from J; bases not matched to a gene: 5. Germline lookup yields CDR1 MNHEY and CDR2 SVGEGT.

CDR3 residues: CASSPTAGAWNEQFF. CDR3 nucleotide sequence: TGTGCCAGCAGCCCCACGGCGGGAGCGTGGAATGAGCAGTTCTTC. The genes are TRBV5-6 and TRBJ2-1; 7 bases align to TRBD2. Germline-derived CDR1 and CDR2 are SGHDT and YYEEEE. The CDR3 is made up of 15 amino acids. The trim removed 4 bases at V and 7 bases at J, leaving 11 bases unmatched.